Presented here are 9 T cell receptor beta chains from one specimen sequenced in a study of shared clonotypes between healthy human individuals. Sequencing was performed with immunoSEQ multiplex PCR; in TCRdb, only in-frame clones are kept and a portion is missing. Among about 1.5 million clones listed, around 97% were seen once. Material for sequencing was naive CD4+ T cells sorted from blood. The sample's subset: CD45RA+ positively selected. The receptor set was obtained from a man aged 30 to 39 in good health.

The chain couples TRBV18 to TRBJ2-7; the D is unclear. Trimming left V 2 bases short and J 2 bases short, with 7 bases between. The CDR3 extends over 13 amino acids. Germline lookup yields CDR1 KGHSH and CDR2 LQKENI. The CDR3 spells CASSPGDPYEQYF. In DNA form, the CDR3 reads TGTGCCAGCTCACCAGGCGACCCCTACGAGCAGTACTTC. The whole variable domain, remainder taken from reference TRBV18 and TRBJ2-7, is NAGVMQNPRHLVRRRGQEARLRCSPMKGHSHVYWYRQLPEEGLKFMVYLQKENIIDESGMPKERFSAEFPKEGPSILRIQQVVRGDSAAYFCASSPGDPYEQYFGPGTRLTVT.

The chain employs TRBV10-3 and TRBJ2-5; D unresolved. The CDR3 sequence is 15 residues long. V shed 3 bases and J shed 5 bases, with 16 bases lying between them. In germline, CDR1 is ENHRY, CDR2 SYGVKD. CDR3 sequence (DNA): TGTGCCATCAGTGATTTCGAGCAGTTGGTGGAGACCCAGTACTTC. It yields the protein CAISDFEQLVETQYF.

The chain links TRBV28 to TRBJ1-5, with D perhaps TRBD1 (5 bases). V lost 5 bases and J lost 5, with 13 bases in between. The CDR3 runs to 14 residues. Germline-derived CDR1 and CDR2 are MDHEN and SYDVKM. CDR3 nucleotide sequence: TGTGCCAGCAGTCCCGGGGGAGGGTATCAGCCCCAGCATTTT. Protein sequence: CASSPGGGYQPQHF.

This chain joins TRBV19 and TRBJ2-1; 9 bases map to TRBD1. The CDR3 contains 18 residues. V lost 0 bases to trimming and J lost 1 base; unmatched junction nucleotides: 7. The germline V gene encodes CDR1 LNHDA and CDR2 SQIVND (reference sequence). CDR3 sequence: CASSIDLGQGISYNEQFF. CDR3 nucleotide sequence: TGTGCCAGTAGTATAGATCTTGGACAGGGGATTTCCTACAATGAGCAGTTCTTC.

The chain couples TRBV9 to TRBJ1-1; D unresolved. Per germline, CDR1 SGDLS and CDR2 YYNGEE. This CDR3 region has 13 residues. V lost 1 base and J lost 1, with 5 bases in between. The CDR3 is CASSVYRNTEAFF. The CDR3 region has the DNA TGTGCCAGCAGCGTATACCGGAACACTGAAGCTTTCTTT.

The J gene is TRBJ2-6, the V gene TRBV9; tentatively, D is TRBD2 (5 bases). This CDR3 has 18 amino acids. Germline-derived CDR1 and CDR2 are SGDLS and YYNGEE. The V end was cut by 3 bases, the J end by 4 bases, with 20 bases between. The CDR3 DNA is TGTGCCAGCAGCGGGGCCCGAGGGTCGGGGTACGGGGCCAACGTCCTGACTTTC. Its protein is CASSGARGSGYGANVLTF.

The chain uses TRBV13 and TRBJ2-5, with a weak D call TRBD1 (5 bases). Germline V lookup: CDR1 PRHDT, CDR2 FYEKMQ (reference sequence). This CDR3 spans 13 amino acids. Deletions cut 5 bases from V and 1 base from J, with 8 bases between. The CDR3 loop reads CASSSDSQETQYF. In DNA, the CDR3 is TGTGCCAGCAGCAGCGACAGCCAAGAGACCCAGTACTTC.

This chain uses TRBV7-9 with TRBJ2-7, with D hard to call. There are 14 residues in the CDR3. Trimming took 7 bases from V and 2 from J, leaving 15 bases between them. Germline assignment: CDR1 SEHNR and CDR2 FQNEAQ (reference sequence). In DNA form, the CDR3 reads TGTGCCAGCACTGGCGGAGTAGTGGCCTACGAGCAGTACTTC. Translation: CASTGGVVAYEQYF. The complete variable domain, with remaining parts taken from reference TRBV7-9 and TRBJ2-7, reads DTGVSQNPRHKITKRGQNVTFRCDPISEHNRLYWYRQTLGQGPEFLTYFQNEAQLEKSRLLSDRFSAERPKGSFSTLEIQRTEQGDSAMYLCASTGGVVAYEQYFGPGTRLTVT.

The chain recombines TRBV12-5 with TRBJ1-2, with a possible D match to TRBD1 (5 bases). The CDR3 has 17 residues. Germline values: CDR1 LGHNT, CDR2 FRNRAP. Trimming pared 5 bases from V and 4 bases from J, leaving 23 bases between. The CDR3 is CASGLTSGAATIYGYTF. The CDR3 coding sequence is TGTGCTAGTGGTCTCACGTCTGGGGCAGCGACTATCTATGGCTACACCTTC.